Listed below are T cell receptor beta chains from one sample, sequenced in a study of CXCR3-negative and CXCR3-positive naive CD8 T cells. TCRdb reprocessed the 5' RACE reads, with one entry per CDR3 protein and no DNA. This sample contains 55,000 to 70,000 distinct CDR3 sequences. Sequenced material: naive CXCR3+ CD8+ T cells from blood. These receptors came from a human donor in good health. Some clones in this sample may be carry-over from other donors' samples. Each CDR3 is given with its conserved first and last residue.

V gene	J gene	CDR3 protein
TRBV9	TRBJ2-7	CASSVAEGFLYF
TRBV29-1	TRBJ1-1	CSVETAENTEAFF
TRBV7-9	TRBJ2-5	CASSAQPGTQEETQYF
TRBV25-1	TRBJ1-4	CASSERDRGDATNEKLFF
TRBV6-4	TRBJ1-1	CASSDSKPRGDTEAFF
TRBV7-9	TRBJ1-5	CASSPFRDSNQPQHF
TRBV20-1	TRBJ2-3	CSAEPAGGPPEAQYF
TRBV7-9	TRBJ1-2	CASSLVPGPSDYGYTF
TRBV5-1	TRBJ2-1	CASSLWVGEQFF
TRBV4-2	TRBJ2-7	CASSQGPNLEYEQYF
TRBV29-1	TRBJ2-3	CSVEDQDSGAITQYF
TRBV28	TRBJ2-7	CASSFQGYERYF
TRBV5-1	TRBJ2-1	CASSPRTSVSSYNEQFF
TRBV6-2/TRBV6-3	TRBJ1-4	CASQGRINEKLFF
TRBV18	TRBJ2-5	CASSLRTVEETQYF
TRBV13	TRBJ2-7	CASSLAKGVYEQYF
TRBV4-1	TRBJ1-1	CASSPQLDLNTEAFF
TRBV9	TRBJ2-1	CASSPPLAGAYNEQFF
TRBV12-3/TRBV12-4	TRBJ2-7	CASSFPDRAYEQYF
TRBV19	TRBJ2-5	CASRQMGLAGVETQYF
TRBV6-2/TRBV6-3	TRBJ2-1	CASAPRHPGAYNEQFF
TRBV18	TRBJ1-5	CASSPPYGTELGDQPQHF
TRBV20-1	TRBJ1-2	CSAMELFNYGYTF
TRBV12-3/TRBV12-4	TRBJ2-2	CASSPASGGADTGELFF
TRBV19	TRBJ1-5	CASNREWGYNQPQHF
TRBV14	TRBJ2-1	CASSPVGYEQFF
TRBV12-3/TRBV12-4	TRBJ2-1	CASSLLGVYNEQFF
TRBV29-1	TRBJ1-2	CSVVKGYGYTF
TRBV28	TRBJ2-5	CASSLGLAGEFYF
TRBV28	TRBJ2-7	CATKAIGASYYEQYF